Following are 8 T cell receptor beta chains from one sample sequenced in a study of blood T cell repertoires in COVID-19. Using immunoSEQ multiplex PCR, the repertoire was profiled, and TCRdb retains in-frame clones only, with some absent. The sample has approximately 260,000 clones; about 91% are singletons. The sample comprised peripheral blood. These TCRs come from a middle-aged woman who had recovered from COVID-19.

The rearrangement joins TRBV29-1 to TRBJ2-1; TRBD2 aligns across 8 bases. CDR1 is SQVTM and CDR2 is ANQGSEA in the germline V gene. V lost 5 bases and J lost 6; bases outside the gene matches: 9. The CDR3 contains 14 residues. The CDR3 nucleotides are TGCAGCGTTCCACAAGCGGGGGCCTTCAATGAGCAGTTCTTC. It yields the protein CSVPQAGAFNEQFF.

The V gene is TRBV7-3, the J gene TRBJ2-1, with TRBD2 as a possible D gene (6 bases). This CDR3 is 17 amino acids long. The V end lost 5 bases, the J end lost 8 bases, and 25 bases lay between the germline ends. CDR1 SGHTA and CDR2 FQGTGA come from the germline V gene. The CDR3 DNA sequence: TGTGCCAGCAGCCCCCCGGTGTGGCGCGGGACGCGGTATGAGCAGTTCTTC. This sequence encodes CASSPPVWRGTRYEQFF. Drawing the rest from reference TRBV7-3 and TRBJ2-1, the complete variable domain is GAGVSQTPSNKVTEKGKYVELRCDPISGHTALYWYRQSLGQGPEFLIYFQGTGAADDSGLPNDRFFAVRPEGSVSTLKIQRTERGDSAVYLCASSPPVWRGTRYEQFFGPGTRLTVL.

The chain uses TRBV30 and TRBJ1-6; weak D call: TRBD1 (5 bases). Germline CDR1 is GTSNPN and CDR2 is SVGIG (reference sequence). The V and J ends lost 0 bases and 7 bases respectively, with 13 bases between them. CDR3 size: 15 residues. In DNA, the CDR3 is TGTGCCTGGAGTGTACGGCAGGGAAAAAATTCACCCCTCCACTTT. Amino acid sequence: CAWSVRQGKNSPLHF.

V gene TRBV2 combines with J gene TRBJ2-5; tentatively, D is TRBD2 (5 bases). Trimming left V 6 bases short and J 9 bases short, with 14 bases between. CDR3 length: 12 residues. CDR1 is SNHLY, CDR2 FYNNEI, per germline. The CDR3 loop reads CASSADAGAQYF. The CDR3 region has the DNA TGTGCCAGCAGCGCCGACGCCGGGGCCCAGTACTTC.

The chain combines TRBV6-6 with TRBJ2-4; TRBD1 might be the D (6 bases). The CDR3 is 14 residues long. Germline V CDR1 and CDR2: MNHNY, SVGAGI (reference sequence). Trimming stripped 8 bases from V and 8 bases from J, with 19 bases between. In nucleotides, the CDR3 is TGTGCCAGCGGACAAGTCGGTGGGGGCGACATTCAGTACTTC. As protein: CASGQVGGGDIQYF.

V gene TRBV5-1 combines with J gene TRBJ1-4; 8 nucleotides match TRBD1. The CDR3 totals 13 residues. The V segment lost 4 bases and the J segment 6 bases; nucleotides outside the gene matches: 2. CDR1 and CDR2 (germline): SGHRS, YFSETQ. The CDR3 here is CASSETGDEKLFF. As DNA, the CDR3 is TGCGCCAGCAGCGAGACAGGGGATGAAAAACTGTTTTTT.

The CDR3 DNA sequence: TGTGCCAGTAGTATAACTACACAGACTAGCGGTTCCTACAATGAGCAGTTCTTC. Amino acids: CASSITTQTSGSYNEQFF. The chain joins TRBV19 to TRBJ2-1; TRBD2 matches at 9 bases. Germline V CDR1 and CDR2: LNHDA, SQIVND (reference sequence). With 2 bases clipped from V and 1 base from J, the junction kept 9 bases outside the gene matches. CDR3 size: 18 residues. Full variable domain (missing parts from reference TRBV19 and TRBJ2-1): DGGITQSPKYLFRKEGQNVTLSCEQNLNHDAMYWYRQDPGQGLRLIYYSQIVNDFQKGDIAEGYSVSREKKESFPLTVTSAQKNPTAFYLCASSITTQTSGSYNEQFFGPGTRLTVL.

The chain joins TRBV3-1 (or the pseudogene TRBV3-2) to TRBJ1-2; D uncertain. V lost 5 bases, J lost 5 bases, and 9 bases lay in between. Germline CDR1 is LGHDT and CDR2 is YNNKEL (reference sequence). The CDR3 contains 12 residues. The DNA for the CDR3 is TGTGCCAGCAGCGAAGGGAGGTATGGCTACACCTTC. Amino acid sequence: CASSEGRYGYTF.